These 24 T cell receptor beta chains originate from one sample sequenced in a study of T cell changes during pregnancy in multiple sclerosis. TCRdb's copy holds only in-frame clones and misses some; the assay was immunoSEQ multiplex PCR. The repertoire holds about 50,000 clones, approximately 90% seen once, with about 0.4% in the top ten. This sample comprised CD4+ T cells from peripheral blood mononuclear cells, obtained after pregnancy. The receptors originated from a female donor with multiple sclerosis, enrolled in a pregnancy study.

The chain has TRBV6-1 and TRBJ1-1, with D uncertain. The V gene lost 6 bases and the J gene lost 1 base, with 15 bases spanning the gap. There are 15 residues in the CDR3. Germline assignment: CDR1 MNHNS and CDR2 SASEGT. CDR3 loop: CASRSRIEWNTEAFF. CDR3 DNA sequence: TGTGCCAGCAGATCCCGCATAGAATGGAACACTGAAGCTTTCTTT.

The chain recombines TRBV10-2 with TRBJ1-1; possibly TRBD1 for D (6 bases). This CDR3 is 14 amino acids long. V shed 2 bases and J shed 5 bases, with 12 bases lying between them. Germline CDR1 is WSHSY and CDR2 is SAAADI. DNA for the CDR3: TGCGCCAGCAGTGAGGCAGGGGTTGGAACTGAAGCTTTCTTT. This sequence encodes CASSEAGVGTEAFF.

CDR3 sequence: CSVWDRLTNEKLFF. CDR3 in DNA: TGCAGCGTTTGGGACAGATTAACTAATGAAAAACTGTTTTTT. The chain joins TRBV29-1 to TRBJ1-4, with TRBD1 matching over 7 bases. V dropped 5 bases and J dropped 1; count of bases not matched to a gene: 4. The CDR3 sequence is 14 residues long. Germline loops: CDR1 SQVTM, CDR2 ANQGSEA.

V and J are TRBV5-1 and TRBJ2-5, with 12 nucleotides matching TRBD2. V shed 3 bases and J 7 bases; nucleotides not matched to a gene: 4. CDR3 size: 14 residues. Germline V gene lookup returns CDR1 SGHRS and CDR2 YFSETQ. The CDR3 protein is CASSSATSGGTQYF. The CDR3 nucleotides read TGCGCCAGCAGCTCGGCGACTAGCGGGGGGACCCAGTACTTC. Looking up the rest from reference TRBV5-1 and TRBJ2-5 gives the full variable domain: KAGVTQTPRYLIKTRGQQVTLSCSPISGHRSVSWYQQTPGQGLQFLFEYFSETQRNKGNFPGRFSGRQFSNSRSEMNVSTLELGDSALYLCASSSATSGGTQYFGPGTRLLVL.

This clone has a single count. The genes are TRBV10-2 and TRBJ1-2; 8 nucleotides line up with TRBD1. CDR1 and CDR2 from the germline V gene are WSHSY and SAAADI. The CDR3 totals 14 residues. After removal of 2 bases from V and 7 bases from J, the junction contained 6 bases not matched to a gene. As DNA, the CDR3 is TGCGCCAGCAGTGAGCGCGGACAGGGTGGTGGCTACACCTTC. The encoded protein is CASSERGQGGGYTF.

CDR3 in DNA: TGTGCCAGCAGCCTACGGGACTGGGCCATACGGGAGCAGTACTTC. The encoded protein is CASSLRDWAIREQYF. The chain employs TRBV7-8 and TRBJ2-7, with D tentatively TRBD2 (6 bases). Germline V lookup: CDR1 SGHVS, CDR2 FQNEAQ. Trimming removed 5 bases at V and 7 bases at J, with 21 bases between. The CDR3 extends over 15 amino acids.

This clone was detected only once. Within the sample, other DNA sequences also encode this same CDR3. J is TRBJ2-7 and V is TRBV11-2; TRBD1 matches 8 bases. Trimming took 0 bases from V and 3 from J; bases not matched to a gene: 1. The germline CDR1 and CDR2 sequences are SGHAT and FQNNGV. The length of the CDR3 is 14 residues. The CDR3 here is CASSLDGTGYEQYF. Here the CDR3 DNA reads TGTGCCAGCAGCTTAGATGGGACAGGCTACGAGCAGTACTTC.

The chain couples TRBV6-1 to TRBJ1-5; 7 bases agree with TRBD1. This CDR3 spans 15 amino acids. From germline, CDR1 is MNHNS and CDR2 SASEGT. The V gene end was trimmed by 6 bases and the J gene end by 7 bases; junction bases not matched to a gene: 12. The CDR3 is CASRSGQQFTQPQHF. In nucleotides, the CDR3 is TGTGCCAGCAGGTCGGGACAGCAGTTCACACAGCCCCAGCATTTT.

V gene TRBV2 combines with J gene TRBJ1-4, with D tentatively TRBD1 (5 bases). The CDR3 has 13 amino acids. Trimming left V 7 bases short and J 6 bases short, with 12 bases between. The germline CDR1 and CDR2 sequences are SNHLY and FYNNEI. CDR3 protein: CASKSGLYEKLFF. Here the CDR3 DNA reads TGTGCCAGCAAGTCAGGGCTGTATGAAAAACTGTTTTTT.

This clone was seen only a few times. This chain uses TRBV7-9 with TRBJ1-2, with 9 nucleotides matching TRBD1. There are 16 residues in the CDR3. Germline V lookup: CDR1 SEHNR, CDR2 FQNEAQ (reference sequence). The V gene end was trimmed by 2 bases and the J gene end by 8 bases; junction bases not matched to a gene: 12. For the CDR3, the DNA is TGTGCCAGCAGCTTACCGGGACAGGGCGGAGTGGAAGGCTACACCTTC. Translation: CASSLPGQGGVEGYTF.

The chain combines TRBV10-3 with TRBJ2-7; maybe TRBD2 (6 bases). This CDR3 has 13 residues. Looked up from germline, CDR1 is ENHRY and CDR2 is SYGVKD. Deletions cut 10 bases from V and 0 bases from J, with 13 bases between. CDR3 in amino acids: CASARGSSYEQYF. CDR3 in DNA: TGTGCCAGCGCTCGGGGGAGCTCCTACGAGCAGTACTTC.

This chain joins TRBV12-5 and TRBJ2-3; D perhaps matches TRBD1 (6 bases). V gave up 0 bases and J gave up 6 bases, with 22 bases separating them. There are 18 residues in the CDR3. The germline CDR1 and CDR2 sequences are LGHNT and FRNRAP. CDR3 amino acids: CASGLVLRGIRHTDTQYF. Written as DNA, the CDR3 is TGTGCTAGTGGTTTGGTACTTAGGGGGATAAGGCACACGGATACGCAGTATTTT.

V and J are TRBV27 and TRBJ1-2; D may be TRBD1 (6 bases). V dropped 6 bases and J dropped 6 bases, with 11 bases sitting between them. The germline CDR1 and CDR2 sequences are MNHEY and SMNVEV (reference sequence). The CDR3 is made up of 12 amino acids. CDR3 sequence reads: CASRTQGNGYTF. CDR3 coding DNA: TGTGCCAGCAGGACCCAGGGGAATGGCTACACCTTC.

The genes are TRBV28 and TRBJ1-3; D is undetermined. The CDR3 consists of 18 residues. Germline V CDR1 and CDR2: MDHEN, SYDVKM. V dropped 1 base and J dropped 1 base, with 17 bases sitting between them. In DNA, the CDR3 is TGTGCCAGCAGTTTATCCGGACTCAGTTTAGGGTCTGGAAACACCATATATTTT. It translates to CASSLSGLSLGSGNTIYF.

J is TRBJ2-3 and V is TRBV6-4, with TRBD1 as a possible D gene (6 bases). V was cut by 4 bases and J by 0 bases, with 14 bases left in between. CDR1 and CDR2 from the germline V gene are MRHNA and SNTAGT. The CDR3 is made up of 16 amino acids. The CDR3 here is CASSVTGSSSTDTQYF. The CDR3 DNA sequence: TGTGCCAGCAGTGTCACAGGGTCTTCTAGCACAGATACGCAGTATTTT.

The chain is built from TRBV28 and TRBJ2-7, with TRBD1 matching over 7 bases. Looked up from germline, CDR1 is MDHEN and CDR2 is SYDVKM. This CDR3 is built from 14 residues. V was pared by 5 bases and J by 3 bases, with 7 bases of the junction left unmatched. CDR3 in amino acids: CASSTRDRDYEQYF. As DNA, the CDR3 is TGTGCCAGCAGTACGCGAGACAGGGACTACGAGCAGTACTTC.

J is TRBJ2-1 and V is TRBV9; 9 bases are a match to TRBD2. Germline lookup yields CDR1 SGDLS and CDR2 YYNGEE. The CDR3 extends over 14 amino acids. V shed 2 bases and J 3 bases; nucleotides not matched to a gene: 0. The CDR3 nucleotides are TGTGCCAGCAGCGTTAGCGGGGGCTACAATGAGCAGTTCTTC. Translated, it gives CASSVSGGYNEQFF.

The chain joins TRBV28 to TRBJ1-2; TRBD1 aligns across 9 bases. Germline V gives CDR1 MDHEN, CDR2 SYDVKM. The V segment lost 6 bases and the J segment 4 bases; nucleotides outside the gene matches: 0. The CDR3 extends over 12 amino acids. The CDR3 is CASRQGAYGYTF. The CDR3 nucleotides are TGTGCCAGCAGACAGGGGGCCTATGGCTACACCTTC.

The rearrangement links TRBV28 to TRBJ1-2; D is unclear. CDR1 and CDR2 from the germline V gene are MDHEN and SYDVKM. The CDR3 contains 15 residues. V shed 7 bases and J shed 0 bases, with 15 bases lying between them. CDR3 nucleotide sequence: TGTGCCAGCACCGAGAGGGCCCTCCCTAACTATGGCTACACCTTC. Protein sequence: CASTERALPNYGYTF.

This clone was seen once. CDR3 residues: CASSQVQGDGSYGYTF. CDR3 nucleotides: TGCGCCAGCAGCCAAGTCCAGGGGGATGGGAGCTATGGCTACACCTTC. This sequence joins TRBV4-3 and TRBJ1-2; TRBD1 aligns across 7 bases. The CDR3 has 16 residues. The germline V gene has CDR1 LGHNA and CDR2 YSLEER. The ends lost 1 base at V and 4 bases at J; junction bases unmatched: 9.

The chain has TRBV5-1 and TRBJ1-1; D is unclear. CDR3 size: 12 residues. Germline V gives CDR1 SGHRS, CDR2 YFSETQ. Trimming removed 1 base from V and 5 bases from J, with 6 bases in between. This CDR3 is CASSLRGTEAFF. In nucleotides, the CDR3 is TGCGCCAGCAGCTTGAGAGGAACTGAAGCTTTCTTT.

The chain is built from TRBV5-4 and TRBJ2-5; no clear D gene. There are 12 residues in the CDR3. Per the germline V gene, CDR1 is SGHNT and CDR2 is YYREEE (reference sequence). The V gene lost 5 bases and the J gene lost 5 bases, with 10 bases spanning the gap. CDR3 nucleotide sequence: TGTGCCAGCAGTTCGACTCCCGAGACCCAGTACTTC. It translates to CASSSTPETQYF.

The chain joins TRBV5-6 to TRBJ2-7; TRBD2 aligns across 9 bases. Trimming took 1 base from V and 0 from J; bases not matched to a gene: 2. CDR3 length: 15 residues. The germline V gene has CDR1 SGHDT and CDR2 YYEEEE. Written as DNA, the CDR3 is TGTGCCAGCAGCTTGTTTAGCGGGAGCTCCTACGAGCAGTACTTC. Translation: CASSLFSGSSYEQYF.

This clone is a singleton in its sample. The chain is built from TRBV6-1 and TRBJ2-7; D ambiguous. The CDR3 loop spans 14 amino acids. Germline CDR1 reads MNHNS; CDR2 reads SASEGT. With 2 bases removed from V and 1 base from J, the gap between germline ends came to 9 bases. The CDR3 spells CASSERALSYEQYF. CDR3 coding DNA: TGTGCCAGCAGTGAAAGAGCCCTATCCTACGAGCAGTACTTC.